The clone carrying this TCR beta chain appeared many times. Antigen unknown. The sequence runs out 3 residues before the end of the CDR3; the remainder is reconstructed from the germline J gene. V was clipped by 6 bases and J by 8 bases; unmatched bases: 1. The CDR3 totals 12 residues. Germline V gene lookup returns CDR1 LGHNA and CDR2 YNFKEQ. These data come from a study of T cell clonality in common variable immunodeficiency. General observations from the study: Fewer deletions and N-nucleotide insertions were reportedly seen in common variable immunodeficiency TCR beta sequences. What drives increased CVID clonality needs T cell subpopulation sequencing.

Diagnosis required reduced IgG, IgA and/or IgM with specific antibody deficiency. Libraries were prepared by immunoSEQ multiplex PCR; TCRdb keeps only in-frame clonotypes and omits some of them. Sampling found approximately 20,000 clones, none seen once. The chain uses TRBV4-2 and TRBJ1-6, with 7 positions matching TRBD1. Sequenced sample: peripheral blood mononuclear cells. The clonotype comes from a human donor with common variable immunodeficiency. The CDR3 region is CASRDRDSPLHF. The part of the CDR3 DNA that was read is TGTGCCAGCAGAGACAGGGATTCACCC.